These 27 T cell receptor beta chains were sequenced from one sample in a study of control samples from healthy donors and cancer patients. The data were produced by immunoSEQ multiplex PCR, yet TCRdb's version contains in-frame clones alone and is incomplete. The repertoire includes approximately 150,000 clones, approximately 94% of them detected once, and 1.3% sits in the top ten. The source material was blood. The source of these receptors is a woman aged 18-29 years in good health.

This clone is a singleton in its sample. The rearrangement uses TRBV9 and TRBJ2-4, with D perhaps matching TRBD1 (6 bases). Trimming removed 6 bases at V and 0 bases at J, with 16 bases between. The CDR3 runs 16 residues. CDR1 and CDR2 (germline): SGDLS, YYNGEE. This CDR3 reads CASTLGQRLAKNIQYF. The DNA for the CDR3 is TGTGCCAGCACCCTAGGACAGAGGTTAGCCAAAAACATTCAGTACTTC.

This clone was seen just once. The chain links TRBV2 to TRBJ1-2; a weak D match, TRBD1 (5 bases). Per germline, CDR1 SNHLY and CDR2 FYNNEI. V was pared by 1 base and J by 8 bases, with 14 bases between. CDR3 length: 14 residues. The CDR3 DNA sequence: TGTGCCAGCAGTGAAGATGGAGGGGATTGGGGCTACACCTTC. It encodes CASSEDGGDWGYTF.

V usage is TRBV5-1 and J usage is TRBJ1-3; D remains ambiguous. The CDR3 is 14 residues long. V was trimmed by 0 bases and J by 0 bases, leaving 4 bases between them. Germline lookup yields CDR1 SGHRS and CDR2 YFSETQ. In nucleotides, the CDR3 is TGCGCCAGCAGCTTGGGGGACTCTGGAAACACCATATATTTT. Its translation: CASSLGDSGNTIYF.

This clone was counted a single time. This chain connects TRBV27 to TRBJ2-7; 7 nucleotides align to TRBD1. V shed 6 bases and J 2 bases; nucleotides not matched to a gene: 10. CDR3 length: 15 amino acids. Germline V gene data show CDR1 as MNHEY and CDR2 as SMNVEV (reference sequence). The CDR3 spells CASSYTGTATYEQYF. CDR3 DNA: TGTGCCAGCAGCTATACCGGGACAGCGACCTACGAGCAGTACTTC.

The gene calls are TRBV9 and TRBJ1-2, with D unresolved. The CDR3 has 15 amino acids. V shed 2 bases and J shed 4 bases, with 15 bases lying between them. Germline values: CDR1 SGDLS, CDR2 YYNGEE. CDR3 nucleotides: TGTGCCAGCAGCGTCGGGAAGGGCCCATCCTATGGCTACACCTTC. Translating it yields CASSVGKGPSYGYTF.

In its sample, this clone was seen once. The rearrangement uses TRBV10-3 and TRBJ1-2, with unresolved D. V lost 0 bases and J 0 bases, leaving 8 bases between the germline ends. CDR3 length: 15 amino acids. Per germline, CDR1 ENHRY and CDR2 SYGVKD. DNA for the CDR3: TGTGCCATCAGTGAGTCCGCAGCGGCTAACTATGGCTACACCTTC. Translating gives CAISESAAANYGYTF.

The V and J genes are TRBV19 and TRBJ1-1; D is unclear. V lost 6 bases and J 8 bases, leaving 10 bases between the germline ends. The CDR3 has 11 residues. Germline V lookup: CDR1 LNHDA, CDR2 SQIVND (reference sequence). The CDR3 region has the DNA TGTGCCAGTAGCGGGTTTGAAGAAGCTTTCTTT. It codes for CASSGFEEAFF.

The rearrangement joins TRBV5-4 to TRBJ2-1; D is perhaps TRBD2 (6 bases). The CDR3 is 15 residues long. The V end lost 0 bases, the J end lost 2 bases, and 9 bases lay between the germline ends. CDR1 SGHNT and CDR2 YYREEE come from the germline V gene (reference sequence). The CDR3 loop reads CASSLGGNAYNEQFF. The CDR3 region has the DNA TGTGCCAGCAGCTTGGGCGGGAATGCCTACAATGAGCAGTTCTTC.

This sequence joins TRBV28 and TRBJ1-4; 9 positions match TRBD1. The V gene end was trimmed by 6 bases and the J gene end by 7 bases; junction bases not matched to a gene: 6. There are 14 residues in the CDR3. Germline V gene data show CDR1 as MDHEN and CDR2 as SYDVKM. The CDR3 DNA sequence: TGTGCCAGCAGCCCGGACAGGGGAACTGAAAAACTGTTTTTT. As protein: CASSPDRGTEKLFF.

The V gene is TRBV29-1, the J gene TRBJ1-1; perhaps TRBD1 as D (6 bases). Germline V gene lookup returns CDR1 SQVTM and CDR2 ANQGSEA. V lost 6 bases and J lost 3, with 11 bases in between. This CDR3 has 12 residues. In DNA form, the CDR3 reads TGCAGCGTCATAGGGGGATACACTGAAGCTTTCTTT. Amino acids: CSVIGGYTEAFF.

The rearrangement uses TRBV11-2 and TRBJ1-4, with a tentative D call TRBD1 (5 bases). Germline CDR1 SGHAT, CDR2 FQNNGV. The CDR3 contains 17 residues. CDR3 sequence: CSPPMGVPNVMTEKLFF. CDR3 DNA: TGTTCCCCACCAATGGGGGTACCTAACGTAATGACAGAAAAACTGTTTTTT.

This chain connects TRBV6-5 to TRBJ1-2, with 7 bases fitting TRBD1. J was trimmed by 5 bases and V by 4 bases; bases with no gene match: 7. This CDR3 has 14 amino acids. Germline-derived CDR1 and CDR2 are MNHEY and SVGAGI. The CDR3 DNA follows: TGTGCCAGCAGTTCCGGGGACAGTAGTTATGGCTACACCTTC. Translating it yields CASSSGDSSYGYTF.

The gene calls are TRBV2 and TRBJ1-2; D possibly corresponds to TRBD1 (5 bases). The CDR3 loop spans 13 amino acids. V was pared by 5 bases and J by 6 bases, with 13 bases between. CDR1 and CDR2 from the germline V gene are SNHLY and FYNNEI. For the CDR3, the DNA is TGTGCCAGCAGTAGGGAGACAGCGAATGGCTACACCTTC. Translated, it gives CASSRETANGYTF.

The chain uses TRBV5-5 and TRBJ1-2, with a tentative D call TRBD1 (6 bases). Germline lookup yields CDR1 SGHKS and CDR2 YYEKEE (reference sequence). This CDR3 is 14 amino acids long. With 3 bases removed from V and 4 bases from J, the gap between germline ends came to 13 bases. The CDR3 is CASSSNQGIYGYTF. CDR3 nucleotide sequence: TGTGCCAGCAGCTCTAACCAGGGGATCTATGGCTACACCTTC.

The chain couples TRBV29-1 to TRBJ1-2; no definite D call. CDR3 length equals 10 residues. The germline V and J ends were trimmed by 7 bases and 6 bases, with 9 bases remaining between them. Germline values: CDR1 SQVTM, CDR2 ANQGSEA. The CDR3 DNA reads TGCAGCGGGGGAGTCGATGGCTACACCTTC. Protein product: CSGGVDGYTF.

This chain links TRBV6-5 with TRBJ2-1, with TRBD2 matching 9 bases. The trim removed 2 bases at V and 4 bases at J, leaving 3 bases unmatched. The germline gives CDR1 MNHEY, CDR2 SVGAGI. The CDR3 has 15 amino acids. This CDR3 is CASSYGRGGYNEQFF. CDR3 nucleotides: TGTGCCAGCAGTTACGGGCGGGGGGGATACAATGAGCAGTTCTTC.

This chain uses TRBV5-1 with TRBJ2-3; 8 bases agree with TRBD1. This CDR3 spans 15 amino acids. CDR1 and CDR2 (germline): SGHRS, YFSETQ. With 3 bases clipped from V and 0 bases from J, the junction kept 3 bases outside the gene matches. The CDR3 loop is CASSSDRASTDTQYF. CDR3 nucleotide sequence: TGCGCCAGCAGCTCGGACAGGGCAAGCACAGATACGCAGTATTTT.

This clone has a single count. J is TRBJ2-1 and V is TRBV28; D may match TRBD1 or TRBD2 (5 bases each). The CDR3 has 15 residues. Germline V gene sequence: CDR1 MDHEN, CDR2 SYDVKM. Between the trimmed V and J ends, which lost 5 bases and 7 bases, there was a span of 18 bases. CDR3: CASSDPPGTGNEQFF. In DNA, the CDR3 is TGTGCCAGCAGTGATCCCCCGGGGACGGGGAATGAGCAGTTCTTC. Full variable domain (outside the CDR3, taken from reference TRBV28 and TRBJ2-1): DVKVTQSSRYLVKRTGEKVFLECVQDMDHENMFWYRQDPGLGLRLIYFSYDVKMKEKGDIPEGYSVSREKKERFSLILESASTNQTSMYLCASSDPPGTGNEQFFGPGTRLTVL.

The V gene is TRBV7-2, the J gene TRBJ1-4; D is unclear. Germline lookup yields CDR1 SGHTA and CDR2 FQGNSA. CDR3 length: 13 residues. Deletions cut 2 bases from V and 7 bases from J, with 8 bases between. Here the CDR3 DNA reads TGTGCCAGCAGCTTAATCCCTCTTGAAAAACTGTTTTTT. It codes for CASSLIPLEKLFF.

The chain is built from TRBV7-2 and TRBJ1-5; a weak D match, TRBD1 (6 bases). Germline V CDR1 and CDR2: SGHTA, FQGNSA. V was cut by 5 bases and J by 5 bases, with 10 bases left in between. This CDR3 region has 13 residues. CDR3 protein: CASSTDRYQPQHF. In nucleotides, the CDR3 is TGTGCCAGCAGCACGGACAGATATCAGCCCCAGCATTTT.

The V and J genes are TRBV28 and TRBJ1-6, with D possibly being TRBD1 (6 bases). This CDR3 contains 14 residues. The V gene's germline CDR1 is MDHEN and CDR2 SYDVKM. V gave up 6 bases and J gave up 7 bases, with 13 bases separating them. The DNA of the CDR3 is TGTGCCAGCAGATACGGACAGCCGAATTCACCCCTCCACTTT. Amino acids: CASRYGQPNSPLHF.

The rearrangement uses TRBV12-3 or TRBV12-4 and TRBJ2-5; D is perhaps TRBD2 (5 bases). The V end lost 4 bases, the J end lost 6 bases, and 9 bases lay between the germline ends. The length of the CDR3 is 12 residues. CDR3 nucleotide sequence: TGTGCCAGCAGTTATAACGGGAAGACCCAGTACTTC. This sequence encodes CASSYNGKTQYF.

V is TRBV7-9 and J is TRBJ1-6; TRBD1 matches at 9 bases. This CDR3 is 15 amino acids long. The germline V gene encodes CDR1 SEHNR and CDR2 FQNEAQ (reference sequence). V trimming: 4 bases; J trimming: 8 bases; junction bases outside the gene matches: 6. For the CDR3, the DNA is TGTGCCAGCAGCTCATCCGGGACAGGGTATTCACCCCTCCACTTT. Translation gives CASSSSGTGYSPLHF.

This clone was seen a single time. The chain links TRBV6-5 to TRBJ1-1; D unresolved. Germline CDR1 and CDR2: MNHEY and SVGAGI. The CDR3 spans 15 residues. Trimming removed 0 bases from V and 11 bases from J, with 19 bases in between. The CDR3 region has the DNA TGTGCCAGCAGTTACTCGAGTGGACCGTCCTTGTCGGCTTTCTTT. It specifies CASSYSSGPSLSAFF.

The V and J genes are TRBV5-1 and TRBJ1-1; maybe TRBD1 (6 bases). Germline V lookup: CDR1 SGHRS, CDR2 YFSETQ. Trimming took off 0 bases at V and 9 bases at J, with 15 bases between the two ends. This CDR3 has 14 amino acids. The DNA of the CDR3 is TGCGCCAGCAGCTTGGCCGGAGATGGGACACAAGCTTTCTTT. Translated: CASSLAGDGTQAFF.

The J gene is TRBJ1-1, the V gene TRBV27; no clear D gene. V lost 0 bases to trimming and J lost 3 bases, with 14 bases between them. The CDR3 has 16 amino acids. The germline V gene has CDR1 MNHEY and CDR2 SMNVEV (reference sequence). The CDR3 coding sequence is TGTGCCAGCAGTTTATCCCCTGGATCGGGTTACACTGAAGCTTTCTTT. Residues: CASSLSPGSGYTEAFF.

The gene calls are TRBV9 and TRBJ2-7; TRBD1 matches at 7 bases. The CDR3 consists of 16 residues. V trimming: 4 bases; J trimming: 1 base; junction bases outside the gene matches: 11. Per germline, CDR1 SGDLS and CDR2 YYNGEE. CDR3 nucleotides: TGTGCCAGCAGCCCTGGACCGACAGGGTCTTCCTACGAGCAGTACTTC. Protein product: CASSPGPTGSSYEQYF. The full variable domain, with the rest looked up from reference TRBV9 and TRBJ2-7, is DSGVTQTPKHLITATGQRVTLRCSPRSGDLSVYWYQQSLDQGLQFLIQYYNGEERAKGNILERFSAQQFPDLHSELNLSSLELGDSALYFCASSPGPTGSSYEQYFGPGTRLTVT.